A selection of T cell receptor beta chains follows, all from one sample in a study of blood T cell repertoires in COVID-19. The table came from immunoSEQ multiplex PCR; TCRdb's copy has only in-frame clones and leaves some out. The sample holds 220,000 or so clones; roughly four fifths are singletons and the top ten take around 8%. Specimen: peripheral blood. These receptors came from a woman aged 80 or older with COVID-19, enrolled during active disease. CDR3s include the opening cysteine and the closing phenylalanine or tryptophan. Each record gives: D gene, V gene, clone size, CDR3 length, J gene, CDR3 protein, CDR3 DNA. The D gene is left open where the match is weak. Some rows mark clone size as missing; the rest say once, few, many or name a class of expanded clone.

d_call: TRBD2; v_call: TRBV18; clone_size: -; cdr3_length: 15; j_call: TRBJ2-3; cdr3_aa: CASSPGTSPPETQYF; cdr3_nt: TGTGCCAGCTCCCCGGGGACTAGCCCCCCAGAGACGCAGTATTTT
d_call: TRBD1; v_call: TRBV19; clone_size: -; cdr3_length: 15; j_call: TRBJ1-2; cdr3_aa: CASSKIRDSHYGYTF; cdr3_nt: TGTGCCAGTAGTAAAATCCGGGACAGCCATTATGGCTACACCTTC
d_call: TRBD1; v_call: TRBV7-9; clone_size: -; cdr3_length: 13; j_call: TRBJ1-2; cdr3_aa: CASRMGTDYGYTF; cdr3_nt: TGTGCCAGCAGAATGGGGACAGACTATGGCTACACCTTC
d_call: TRBD2; v_call: TRBV18; clone_size: -; cdr3_length: 15; j_call: TRBJ2-7; cdr3_aa: CASSPMASGKGEQYF; cdr3_nt: TGTGCCAGCTCACCAATGGCTAGCGGTAAGGGGGAGCAGTACTTC
d_call: -; v_call: TRBV24-1; clone_size: -; cdr3_length: 12; j_call: TRBJ2-1; cdr3_aa: CATSEPGYEQFF; cdr3_nt: TGTGCCACCAGTGAGCCAGGGTACGAGCAGTTCTTC
d_call: -; v_call: TRBV10-2; clone_size: -; cdr3_length: 15; j_call: TRBJ1-1; cdr3_aa: CASSDLPGGYTEAFF; cdr3_nt: TGCGCCAGCAGTGATCTCCCGGGTGGCTACACTGAAGCTTTCTTT
d_call: -; v_call: TRBV6-5; clone_size: -; cdr3_length: 13; j_call: TRBJ1-5; cdr3_aa: CASSPFAGQPQHF; cdr3_nt: TGTGCCAGCAGTCCTTTTGCGGGGCAGCCCCAGCATTTT
d_call: TRBD2; v_call: TRBV5-1; clone_size: once; cdr3_length: 15; j_call: TRBJ2-1; cdr3_aa: CASSRTSGGYNEQFF; cdr3_nt: TGCGCCAGCAGTCGTACTAGCGGGGGATACAATGAGCAGTTCTTC
d_call: -; v_call: TRBV7-9; clone_size: few; cdr3_length: 14; j_call: TRBJ1-2; cdr3_aa: CASSLAQVNYGYTF; cdr3_nt: TGTGCCAGCAGCTTAGCACAGGTTAACTATGGCTACACCTTC
d_call: -; v_call: TRBV6-6; clone_size: -; cdr3_length: 16; j_call: TRBJ1-3; cdr3_aa: CASSYQNRADGNTIYF; cdr3_nt: TGTGCCAGCAGTTACCAAAACAGGGCTGACGGAAACACCATATATTTT
d_call: TRBD2; v_call: TRBV11-3; clone_size: -; cdr3_length: 16; j_call: TRBJ2-2; cdr3_aa: CASSLGRGRDTGELFF; cdr3_nt: TGTGCCAGCAGCTTAGGGCGAGGGAGGGACACCGGGGAGCTGTTTTTT
d_call: -; v_call: TRBV6-1; clone_size: -; cdr3_length: 14; j_call: TRBJ1-1; cdr3_aa: CASSEQSGGTEAFF; cdr3_nt: TGTGCCAGCAGTGAACAATCGGGGGGAACTGAAGCTTTCTTT
d_call: TRBD2; v_call: TRBV7-9; clone_size: -; cdr3_length: 15; j_call: TRBJ2-3; cdr3_aa: CASSPVAGNRDTQYF; cdr3_nt: TGTGCCAGCAGTCCCGTAGCGGGAAACAGAGATACGCAGTATTTT
d_call: TRBD1; v_call: TRBV7-9; clone_size: -; cdr3_length: 16; j_call: TRBJ1-2; cdr3_aa: CASSLLKDRGLYGYTF; cdr3_nt: TGTGCCAGCAGCTTACTTAAGGACAGGGGGCTGTATGGCTACACCTTC
d_call: -; v_call: TRBV5-1; clone_size: -; cdr3_length: 13; j_call: TRBJ1-6; cdr3_aa: CASHYGGREPLHF; cdr3_nt: TGCGCCAGCCACTACGGGGGGCGCGAGCCCCTCCACTTT
d_call: TRBD2; v_call: TRBV28; clone_size: -; cdr3_length: 16; j_call: TRBJ2-1; cdr3_aa: CASSLWGTSEGGEQFF; cdr3_nt: TGTGCCAGCAGTTTATGGGGGACTAGCGAAGGGGGTGAGCAGTTCTTC
d_call: -; v_call: TRBV6-5; clone_size: -; cdr3_length: 13; j_call: TRBJ2-1; cdr3_aa: CASSYSRANEQFF; cdr3_nt: TGTGCCAGCAGTTACTCCAGGGCCAATGAGCAGTTCTTC
d_call: -; v_call: TRBV5-1; clone_size: -; cdr3_length: 14; j_call: TRBJ1-4; cdr3_aa: CASSLAGAGEKLFF; cdr3_nt: TGCGCCAGCAGCTTGGCAGGGGCAGGTGAAAAACTGTTTTTT
d_call: -; v_call: TRBV7-2; clone_size: -; cdr3_length: 15; j_call: TRBJ2-1; cdr3_aa: CASSLGRGSYNEQFF; cdr3_nt: TGTGCCAGCAGCTTAGGGCGGGGTTCCTACAATGAGCAGTTCTTC
d_call: TRBD2; v_call: TRBV6-5; clone_size: -; cdr3_length: 15; j_call: TRBJ2-7; cdr3_aa: CASSRGLAGVYEQYF; cdr3_nt: TGTGCCAGCAGTCGCGGACTAGCGGGAGTCTACGAGCAGTACTTC
d_call: TRBD1; v_call: TRBV7-9; clone_size: few; cdr3_length: 17; j_call: TRBJ1-5; cdr3_aa: CASSLGGTATYNQPQHF; cdr3_nt: TGTGCCAGCAGTCTAGGTGGGACAGCTACGTACAATCAGCCCCAGCATTTT
d_call: -; v_call: TRBV7-9; clone_size: few; cdr3_length: 15; j_call: TRBJ1-3; cdr3_aa: CASSTEGVLGNTIYF; cdr3_nt: TGTGCCAGCAGCACGGAGGGCGTACTAGGAAACACCATATATTTT
d_call: -; v_call: TRBV29-1; clone_size: -; cdr3_length: 12; j_call: TRBJ1-1; cdr3_aa: CSVVRADTEAFF; cdr3_nt: TGCAGCGTTGTCAGGGCGGACACTGAAGCTTTCTTT
d_call: TRBD1; v_call: TRBV6-5; clone_size: once; cdr3_length: 14; j_call: TRBJ1-5; cdr3_aa: CASSFRGLNQPQHF; cdr3_nt: TGTGCCAGCAGTTTCAGGGGGCTGAATCAGCCCCAGCATTTT
d_call: -; v_call: TRBV24-1; clone_size: -; cdr3_length: 15; j_call: TRBJ2-1; cdr3_aa: CATSDSTARNNEQFF; cdr3_nt: TGTGCCACCAGTGATTCGACAGCTAGAAACAATGAGCAGTTCTTC
d_call: TRBD2; v_call: TRBV4-3; clone_size: -; cdr3_length: 16; j_call: TRBJ2-2; cdr3_aa: CASSQTSGRANGELFF; cdr3_nt: TGCGCCAGCAGCCAGACTAGCGGGAGGGCCAACGGGGAGCTGTTTTTT
d_call: TRBD1; v_call: TRBV18; clone_size: -; cdr3_length: 15; j_call: TRBJ1-1; cdr3_aa: CASSPWGQGGTEAFF; cdr3_nt: TGTGCCAGCTCACCATGGGGACAGGGGGGGACTGAAGCTTTCTTT
d_call: -; v_call: TRBV6-6; clone_size: -; cdr3_length: 17; j_call: TRBJ2-7; cdr3_aa: CASSPSGRGLADDEQYF; cdr3_nt: TGTGCCAGCAGTCCCTCAGGCAGGGGTCTTGCGGACGACGAGCAGTACTTC
d_call: TRBD1; v_call: TRBV6-5; clone_size: -; cdr3_length: 15; j_call: TRBJ1-2; cdr3_aa: CASSLGQGSVDGYTF; cdr3_nt: TGTGCCAGCAGTTTAGGACAGGGATCGGTGGATGGCTACACCTTC
d_call: -; v_call: TRBV7-2; clone_size: -; cdr3_length: 15; j_call: TRBJ2-4; cdr3_aa: CASSSEGARGNIQYF; cdr3_nt: TGTGCCAGCAGCTCCGAGGGGGCGCGGGGAAACATTCAGTACTTC
d_call: -; v_call: TRBV5-6; clone_size: -; cdr3_length: 14; j_call: TRBJ2-1; cdr3_aa: CASSFPSGNNEQFF; cdr3_nt: TGTGCCAGCAGCTTCCCTTCCGGGAACAATGAGCAGTTCTTC
d_call: TRBD1; v_call: TRBV15; clone_size: -; cdr3_length: 16; j_call: TRBJ1-2; cdr3_aa: CATSRPGTGDNYGYTF; cdr3_nt: TGTGCCACCAGCAGACCCGGGACAGGGGATAACTATGGCTACACCTTC
d_call: TRBD1; v_call: TRBV9; clone_size: -; cdr3_length: 16; j_call: TRBJ1-1; cdr3_aa: CASSYTGTATNTEAFF; cdr3_nt: TGTGCCAGCAGTTATACCGGGACAGCTACTAACACTGAAGCTTTCTTT
d_call: -; v_call: TRBV6-1; clone_size: -; cdr3_length: 16; j_call: TRBJ1-4; cdr3_aa: CASSEIGGGLGEKLFF; cdr3_nt: TGTGCCAGCAGTGAAATAGGGGGGGGGCTCGGTGAAAAACTGTTTTTT
d_call: TRBD2; v_call: TRBV7-8; clone_size: -; cdr3_length: 17; j_call: TRBJ2-7; cdr3_aa: CASSRTSGGPKFNEQYF; cdr3_nt: TGTGCCAGCAGTCGGACTAGCGGGGGCCCAAAGTTCAACGAGCAGTACTTC
d_call: -; v_call: TRBV30; clone_size: -; cdr3_length: 16; j_call: TRBJ2-2; cdr3_aa: CAWSHQRQGLTGELFF; cdr3_nt: TGTGCCTGGAGTCATCAGAGACAGGGACTGACCGGGGAGCTGTTTTTT
d_call: TRBD1; v_call: TRBV20-1; clone_size: few; cdr3_length: 15; j_call: TRBJ1-3; cdr3_aa: CSASPGQSSGNTIYF; cdr3_nt: TGCAGTGCTAGTCCGGGACAGAGCTCTGGAAACACCATATATTTT
d_call: -; v_call: TRBV6-5; clone_size: -; cdr3_length: 11; j_call: TRBJ2-1; cdr3_aa: CASRTRNEQFF; cdr3_nt: TGTGCCAGCAGGACAAGGAATGAGCAGTTCTTC
d_call: -; v_call: TRBV24-1; clone_size: -; cdr3_length: 11; j_call: TRBJ1-1; cdr3_aa: CATRDQGQAFF; cdr3_nt: TGTGCCACCAGAGATCAGGGCCAAGCTTTCTTT
d_call: -; v_call: TRBV6-5; clone_size: -; cdr3_length: 12; j_call: TRBJ2-7; cdr3_aa: CASRRTAYEQYF; cdr3_nt: TGTGCCAGCAGACGGACAGCCTACGAGCAGTACTTC
d_call: -; v_call: TRBV19; clone_size: -; cdr3_length: 12; j_call: TRBJ2-3; cdr3_aa: CASSIPGTTQYF; cdr3_nt: TGTGCCAGTAGTATACCGGGGACAACCCAGTATTTT
d_call: -; v_call: TRBV6-2/TRBV6-3; clone_size: -; cdr3_length: 17; j_call: TRBJ1-3; cdr3_aa: CASSYSRAEDSGNTIYF; cdr3_nt: TGTGCCAGCAGTTACTCGAGGGCGGAGGACTCTGGAAACACCATATATTTT
d_call: -; v_call: TRBV30; clone_size: -; cdr3_length: 15; j_call: TRBJ2-2; cdr3_aa: CALTGGAGVAGELFF; cdr3_nt: TGTGCCCTCACTGGGGGGGCTGGGGTGGCCGGGGAGCTGTTTTTT
d_call: -; v_call: TRBV12-5; clone_size: -; cdr3_length: 19; j_call: TRBJ1-5; cdr3_aa: CASGLVLGSGQYSNQPQHF; cdr3_nt: TGTGCTAGTGGTTTGGTACTTGGAAGTGGGCAGTATAGCAATCAGCCCCAGCATTTT
d_call: -; v_call: TRBV10-3; clone_size: -; cdr3_length: 11; j_call: TRBJ2-5; cdr3_aa: CAISDRETQYF; cdr3_nt: TGTGCCATCAGTGATCGTGAGACCCAGTACTTC
d_call: TRBD1; v_call: TRBV11-2; clone_size: -; cdr3_length: 16; j_call: TRBJ1-1; cdr3_aa: CASSPDRGRGPTEAFF; cdr3_nt: TGTGCCAGCAGCCCCGACAGGGGGCGAGGGCCAACTGAAGCTTTCTTT
d_call: -; v_call: TRBV7-3; clone_size: -; cdr3_length: 15; j_call: TRBJ2-2; cdr3_aa: CASRGTGTNTGELFF; cdr3_nt: TGTGCCAGCAGGGGAACAGGGACGAACACCGGGGAGCTGTTTTTT
d_call: -; v_call: TRBV7-9; clone_size: -; cdr3_length: 16; j_call: TRBJ2-2; cdr3_aa: CASSFLILANTGELFF; cdr3_nt: TGTGCCAGCAGCTTTTTAATACTTGCGAACACCGGGGAGCTGTTTTTT
d_call: TRBD1; v_call: TRBV18; clone_size: -; cdr3_length: 13; j_call: TRBJ1-2; cdr3_aa: CASSLDRGGGYTF; cdr3_nt: TGTGCCAGCTCGCTTGACAGGGGGGGCGGCTACACCTTC
d_call: -; v_call: TRBV29-1; clone_size: -; cdr3_length: 12; j_call: TRBJ1-1; cdr3_aa: CSVSGRQTEAFF; cdr3_nt: TGCAGCGTTTCAGGAAGACAAACTGAAGCTTTCTTT
d_call: TRBD1; v_call: TRBV30; clone_size: -; cdr3_length: 13; j_call: TRBJ1-2; cdr3_aa: CAWSDRGVYGYTF; cdr3_nt: TGTGCCTGGAGTGACAGGGGGGTCTATGGCTACACCTTC
d_call: -; v_call: TRBV27; clone_size: -; cdr3_length: 14; j_call: TRBJ1-5; cdr3_aa: CASSFLPSNQPQHF; cdr3_nt: TGTGCCAGCAGTTTCCTTCCCTCTAATCAGCCCCAGCATTTT
d_call: TRBD2; v_call: TRBV5-1; clone_size: -; cdr3_length: 18; j_call: TRBJ2-3; cdr3_aa: CASSHGTSGAYSTDTQYF; cdr3_nt: TGCGCCAGCAGCCATGGGACTAGCGGGGCATATAGCACAGATACGCAGTATTTT
d_call: TRBD1; v_call: TRBV19; clone_size: -; cdr3_length: 13; j_call: TRBJ1-2; cdr3_aa: CASSPGTVYGYTF; cdr3_nt: TGTGCCAGTAGCCCCGGGACAGTCTATGGCTACACCTTC